The clone carrying this TCR beta chain was observed a few times. The antigen remains unidentified. A J-beta primer mix and a sample-barcoded 5' primer were used in a second PCR of roughly 6 to 11 cycles. Using its own MiXCR run on the 5' RACE reads, TCRdb lists one record per CDR3 protein. The data show roughly 700,000 distinct CDR3 sequences, roughly 25% seen once. This CDR3 is built from 18 residues. V dropped 5 bases and J dropped 0; count of bases not matched to a gene: 14. Germline loops: CDR1 SGHTA, CDR2 FQGNSA. The sample originates from a study of blood T cells in healthy people across ages. Study-level results: More naive CD4+ cells and higher diversity marked long-lived donors relative to aged donors.

These data also formed part of another study, on T cells of mothers and their children. As that report states: Study donors consisted of a few healthy Caucasian mothers and their six children.

The receptor's source is a boy aged 5 to 17 in good health. The specimen was blood. The rearrangement uses TRBV7-2 and TRBJ1-2; 8 bases match TRBD1. As DNA, the CDR3 is TGTGCCAGCAGCCTTCAAAGGACAGGGCTGGGAACTAACTATGGCTACACCTTC. It translates to CASSLQRTGLGTNYGYTF.